The rows below give T cell receptor beta chains drawn from one sample of a study of identical twins. MiXCR, run by TCRdb on the 5' RACE reads, gives a single entry per CDR3 protein. The top ten clones hold more than 14% of a sample with around 230,000 distinct CDR3 sequences, approximately 5.9% of them seen once. These data were also reused for a study on T cells expressing NK-cell markers.

The sample consisted of CD8+ T cells sorted from blood. All receptors come from a woman under 30 in good health. The conserved cysteine and the conserved F or W are not part of the CDR3 here. The D gene is left open where the match is weak. Rows may omit the clone size; those that give it use once, few, many or a size class.

>.|TRBV6-4|TRBJ2-2|.
ASSVWGRAMNTGELF
>TRBD1|TRBV12-3/TRBV12-4|TRBJ1-1|few
ASSRRDRNTEAF
>.|TRBV27|TRBJ2-5|.
ASSGGRETQY
>.|TRBV5-1|TRBJ2-3|.
ASSLGSGPQY
>.|TRBV20-1|TRBJ2-1|few
SAPYSSYNEQF
>TRBD2|TRBV12-3/TRBV12-4|TRBJ2-1|.
ASSPTGLAFYNEQF
>.|TRBV5-1|TRBJ2-7|many
ASSFTREEQY
>.|TRBV21-1|TRBJ2-1|many
ASSKSGGLRDEQF
>.|TRBV7-9|TRBJ2-1|many
ASRPGLPSYNEQF
>.|TRBV6-2/TRBV6-3|TRBJ2-3|few
ASTKTGPSTDTQY
>.|TRBV7-8|TRBJ2-5|few
ASSPEGGRTQY
>TRBD1|TRBV7-9|TRBJ2-7|few
ASSSTGDEQY
>.|TRBV14|TRBJ2-3|many
ASSQRNLADTQY
>TRBD2|TRBV7-9|TRBJ2-7|.
ASSLTSGRARWEQY
>.|TRBV10-3|TRBJ1-6|many
ATEEETDNSPLH
>.|TRBV30|TRBJ2-7|.
AWSVLASVEQY
>.|TRBV20-1|TRBJ2-3|few
SAHASEGGTDTQY
>.|TRBV9|TRBJ2-1|few
ASSVVTGYEQF
>.|TRBV24-1|TRBJ2-2|many
ATSDLTTPGELF
>TRBD2|TRBV7-2|TRBJ2-4|few
ASSLDGRALDIQY
>TRBD2|TRBV9|TRBJ2-3|many
ASSASGREADTQY
>TRBD1|TRBV7-9|TRBJ1-1|.
ASSPAPTGGNTEAF
>TRBD2|TRBV4-2|TRBJ2-3|few
ASSPLGLAGRGPDTQY
>.|TRBV29-1|TRBJ1-2|few
SVESRYGYT
>TRBD2|TRBV3-1|TRBJ2-5|few
ASSQEGLAQETQY
>.|TRBV18|TRBJ1-1|few
ASSPNGGAVTEAF
>.|TRBV5-8|TRBJ2-7|.
ASSRLTGAYEQY
>TRBD2|TRBV9|TRBJ2-2|few
ASSVESAGGTNTGELF
>.|TRBV4-3|TRBJ2-7|many
ASSQDSGVSYEQY
>.|TRBV29-1|TRBJ1-1|few
SVGDSGFLEAF
>.|TRBV29-1|TRBJ1-1|many
SVEDRAKGPEAF
>.|TRBV14|TRBJ2-1|few
ASSHSILDNEQF
>.|TRBV27|TRBJ2-7|.
ASSIRGSAAIRYEQY
>.|TRBV7-9|TRBJ2-7|.
ASSFGTVSYEQY
>TRBD1|TRBV7-9|TRBJ1-1|.
ASSSLHLGQGNTEAF
>.|TRBV18|TRBJ2-1|.
ASHTAPHSYNEQF
>TRBD1|TRBV5-1|TRBJ1-4|few
ASSLGTGGANEKLF
>.|TRBV7-9|TRBJ2-7|few
ASRSPDPAGYEQY
>.|TRBV7-9|TRBJ1-1|many
ASSLTEEAF
>.|TRBV4-3|TRBJ2-1|many
ASSQESGYNEQF
>.|TRBV12-3/TRBV12-4|TRBJ1-4|many
ASSLEGGLDEKLF
>.|TRBV7-9|TRBJ2-1|many
ASSPQEGRRHNEQF
>.|TRBV7-3|TRBJ2-7|.
ASSQSTGSEQY
>.|TRBV7-2|TRBJ1-2|.
ASSLDSDGYT
>.|TRBV9|TRBJ2-1|many
ASSVSYNEQF
>.|TRBV7-9|TRBJ2-5|.
ASSSKTDTQY
>TRBD2|TRBV20-1|TRBJ2-3|many
SARVAGDSTDTQY
>TRBD2|TRBV10-3|TRBJ2-7|many
AIRGTSGPYEQY
>.|TRBV11-3|TRBJ2-1|once
ASSIGAGASYNEQF
>TRBD1|TRBV3-1|TRBJ2-2|few
AADREDTGELF
>.|TRBV12-3/TRBV12-4|TRBJ1-2|many
ASSPGPTYGYT
>.|TRBV6-1|TRBJ2-7|.
ASSPIPGLPEEQY
>.|TRBV2|TRBJ2-1|few
AAGDSVHNEQF
>.|TRBV7-9|TRBJ2-7|many
ASSLVPQGQAYEQY
>.|TRBV14|TRBJ2-1|.
ASSQAQLADEQF